Listed below are T cell receptor beta chains from one sample, sequenced in a study of PD-1 blockade in classical Hodgkin lymphoma. Produced via immunoSEQ multiplex PCR; TCRdb's table is partial and in-frame only. The table shows 20,000 to 25,000 clones, with around 70% occurring only once. This specimen was peripheral blood mononuclear cells (PBMCs), taken before the fourth cycle of nivolumab. All receptors come from a human donor with classical Hodgkin lymphoma. Both conserved end residues are part of each CDR3. The order of the fields is V gene, J gene, D gene, clone size, CDR3 DNA, CDR3 protein. The D gene is left open where the match is weak. Some rows mark clone size as missing; the rest say once, few, many or name a class of expanded clone.

v_gene: TRBV7-2
j_gene: TRBJ1-4
d_gene: TRBD1
abundance: NA
CDR3nt: TGTGCCAGCAGCCTACAGGGGGTTGGTGAAAAACTGTTTTTT
CDR3aa: CASSLQGVGEKLFF

v_gene: TRBV7-6
j_gene: TRBJ2-3
d_gene: TRBD2
abundance: few
CDR3nt: TGTGCCAGCTCTAGCGGAAACACAGATACGCAGTATTTT
CDR3aa: CASSSGNTDTQYF

v_gene: TRBV6-6
j_gene: TRBJ1-1
d_gene: NA
abundance: medium-sized
CDR3nt: TGTGCCAGCAGTACCAACTATGAAGCTTTCTTT
CDR3aa: CASSTNYEAFF

v_gene: TRBV6-1
j_gene: TRBJ1-6
d_gene: NA
abundance: once
CDR3nt: TGTGCCAGCAGTGAGCTGAGACATAATAATTCACCCCTCCACTTT
CDR3aa: CASSELRHNNSPLHF

v_gene: TRBV11-2
j_gene: TRBJ2-7
d_gene: NA
abundance: few
CDR3nt: TGTGCCAGCAGCCAAGCCCAAGGAGGGGCGGGTAACTACGAGCAGTACTTC
CDR3aa: CASSQAQGGAGNYEQYF

v_gene: TRBV28
j_gene: TRBJ1-2
d_gene: NA
abundance: NA
CDR3nt: TGTGCCAGCAGCCGAGGGTACCTCTATGGCTACACCTTC
CDR3aa: CASSRGYLYGYTF

v_gene: TRBV6-1
j_gene: TRBJ1-5
d_gene: NA
abundance: few
CDR3nt: TGTGCCAGCAGTGAATTGGTGGCTGTTCAGCCCCAGCATTTT
CDR3aa: CASSELVAVQPQHF

v_gene: TRBV9
j_gene: TRBJ2-5
d_gene: NA
abundance: NA
CDR3nt: TGTGCCAGCACCCTAGGGGGGGGCCAAGAGACCCAGTACTTC
CDR3aa: CASTLGGGQETQYF

v_gene: TRBV6-6
j_gene: TRBJ2-1
d_gene: TRBD1
abundance: once
CDR3nt: TGTGCCAGCAGCCGGGGGCAGGGGGCCACTTACAATGAGCAGTTCTTC
CDR3aa: CASSRGQGATYNEQFF

v_gene: TRBV7-2
j_gene: TRBJ2-2
d_gene: TRBD1
abundance: NA
CDR3nt: TGTGCCAGCAGCTGGGGACAGTTAATAGGATCCGGGGAGCTGTTTTTT
CDR3aa: CASSWGQLIGSGELFF

v_gene: TRBV5-6
j_gene: TRBJ2-2
d_gene: TRBD1
abundance: few
CDR3nt: TGTGCCAGCAAGACAGGGGACAGGGACACCGGGGAGCTGTTTTTT
CDR3aa: CASKTGDRDTGELFF

v_gene: TRBV6-1
j_gene: TRBJ2-1
d_gene: NA
abundance: NA
CDR3nt: TGTGCCAGCAGTAATCTCAATGAGCAGTTCTTC
CDR3aa: CASSNLNEQFF

v_gene: TRBV6-6
j_gene: TRBJ2-2
d_gene: NA
abundance: once
CDR3nt: TGTGCCAGCAGTTACTCACGGGCGAACACCGGGGAGCTGTTTTTT
CDR3aa: CASSYSRANTGELFF

v_gene: TRBV7-2
j_gene: TRBJ1-2
d_gene: NA
abundance: NA
CDR3nt: TGTGCCAGCAGCCACGGCGGGAGCTATGGCTACACCTTC
CDR3aa: CASSHGGSYGYTF

v_gene: TRBV7-3
j_gene: TRBJ1-1
d_gene: NA
abundance: few
CDR3nt: TGTGCCAGCAGCTCGACGGTGAACACTGAAGCTTTCTTT
CDR3aa: CASSSTVNTEAFF

v_gene: TRBV28
j_gene: TRBJ2-5
d_gene: NA
abundance: NA
CDR3nt: TGTGCCAGCAGTTTATATCAAGGGGGAGAGACCCAGTACTTC
CDR3aa: CASSLYQGGETQYF

v_gene: TRBV5-4
j_gene: TRBJ2-7
d_gene: NA
abundance: NA
CDR3nt: TGTGCCAGCAGCTCGGGACTTGACTACGAGCAGTACTTC
CDR3aa: CASSSGLDYEQYF

v_gene: TRBV7-9
j_gene: TRBJ1-4
d_gene: TRBD1
abundance: NA
CDR3nt: TGTGCCAGCAGCCCCCGTTCAGACAGGGGAGGTGAAAAACTGTTTTTT
CDR3aa: CASSPRSDRGGEKLFF

v_gene: TRBV28
j_gene: TRBJ2-7
d_gene: NA
abundance: NA
CDR3nt: TGTGCCAGCAGCGTAACTAGGATGAAAGCCTACCCCGACTACGAGCAGTACTTC
CDR3aa: CASSVTRMKAYPDYEQYF

v_gene: TRBV10-3
j_gene: TRBJ2-7
d_gene: TRBD1
abundance: NA
CDR3nt: TGTGCCATCAGGGCCGGGACAGGGTATTACGAGCAGTACTTC
CDR3aa: CAIRAGTGYYEQYF

v_gene: TRBV11-2
j_gene: TRBJ2-3
d_gene: NA
abundance: NA
CDR3nt: TGTGCCAGCAGCCGGGTTTGGGGTTTTAGCACAGATACGCAGTATTTT
CDR3aa: CASSRVWGFSTDTQYF

v_gene: TRBV9
j_gene: TRBJ1-2
d_gene: NA
abundance: NA
CDR3nt: TGTGCCAGCAGCTCTCCCAGGGGCGCGGGCTACACCTTC
CDR3aa: CASSSPRGAGYTF

v_gene: TRBV10-3
j_gene: TRBJ2-1
d_gene: TRBD2
abundance: NA
CDR3nt: TGTGCCATCAGACTAGCGGGAGTGGGAGAGCAGTTCTTC
CDR3aa: CAIRLAGVGEQFF

v_gene: TRBV7-9
j_gene: TRBJ1-2
d_gene: NA
abundance: NA
CDR3nt: TGTGCCAGCAGCATCCGGACAGCGGATGGCTACACCTTC
CDR3aa: CASSIRTADGYTF

v_gene: TRBV2
j_gene: TRBJ1-5
d_gene: TRBD1
abundance: NA
CDR3nt: TGTGCCAGCAGTGAGCAGGGGGGGCGTCAGCCCCAGCATTTT
CDR3aa: CASSEQGGRQPQHF

v_gene: TRBV9
j_gene: TRBJ2-1
d_gene: TRBD2
abundance: NA
CDR3nt: TGTGCCAGCAGCGCGGGACTACGCCCCCAGGCGTTCTTC
CDR3aa: CASSAGLRPQAFF

v_gene: TRBV10-2
j_gene: TRBJ2-1
d_gene: NA
abundance: NA
CDR3nt: TGCGCCAGCAGTGAGTCTGGGGGCTACAATGAGCAGTTCTTC
CDR3aa: CASSESGGYNEQFF

v_gene: TRBV2
j_gene: TRBJ1-5
d_gene: NA
abundance: NA
CDR3nt: TGTGCCAGCAGTGAGGGGATCGGGCAGCCCCAGCATTTT
CDR3aa: CASSEGIGQPQHF

v_gene: TRBV18
j_gene: TRBJ2-6
d_gene: TRBD1
abundance: NA
CDR3nt: TGTGCCAGCTCACCATCTCCGGGACAGGGAAGGGCCAACGTCCTGACTTTC
CDR3aa: CASSPSPGQGRANVLTF

v_gene: TRBV10-3
j_gene: TRBJ1-2
d_gene: NA
abundance: NA
CDR3nt: TGTGCCAGCAGTGACACAGCAGGGAACTATGGCTACACCTTC
CDR3aa: CASSDTAGNYGYTF

v_gene: TRBV11-2
j_gene: TRBJ2-5
d_gene: NA
abundance: NA
CDR3nt: TGTGCCAGCAGCCCAAGGGTACAGGCTAACCCCGTGGAGACCCAGTACTTC
CDR3aa: CASSPRVQANPVETQYF

v_gene: TRBV4-3
j_gene: TRBJ2-7
d_gene: NA
abundance: NA
CDR3nt: TGCGCCAGCAGCCCCGCTCACACCCCCTACGAGCAGTACTTC
CDR3aa: CASSPAHTPYEQYF

v_gene: TRBV21-1
j_gene: TRBJ2-1
d_gene: NA
abundance: NA
CDR3nt: TGTGCCAGCAGCAAAGGGTCAGGGTCGGGTGAGCAGTTCTTC
CDR3aa: CASSKGSGSGEQFF

v_gene: TRBV6-6
j_gene: TRBJ1-1
d_gene: NA
abundance: NA
CDR3nt: TGTGCCAGCAGTTACTCGAGGGGTTTGGTTGGAGCTTTCTTT
CDR3aa: CASSYSRGLVGAFF

v_gene: TRBV7-8
j_gene: TRBJ2-2
d_gene: NA
abundance: NA
CDR3nt: TGTGCCAGCAGCTATCCGACAGTGACCGGGGAGCTGTTTTTT
CDR3aa: CASSYPTVTGELFF

v_gene: TRBV5-1
j_gene: TRBJ2-2
d_gene: NA
abundance: NA
CDR3nt: TGCGCCAGCAGCTTGGACAGTCTCACGAACACCGGGGAGCTGTTTTTT
CDR3aa: CASSLDSLTNTGELFF

v_gene: TRBV2
j_gene: TRBJ2-6
d_gene: NA
abundance: few
CDR3nt: TGTGCCAGCAGTGACTCCTCTGGGGCCAACGTCCTGACTTTC
CDR3aa: CASSDSSGANVLTF

v_gene: TRBV7-8
j_gene: TRBJ1-4
d_gene: NA
abundance: NA
CDR3nt: TGTGCCAGCAGCTTAGGACAGGTGTATAATGAAAAACTGTTTTTT
CDR3aa: CASSLGQVYNEKLFF

v_gene: TRBV11-2
j_gene: TRBJ1-5
d_gene: NA
abundance: NA
CDR3nt: TGTGCCAGCAGCTTAGATTTCTGGGGGGATCAGCCCCAGCATTTT
CDR3aa: CASSLDFWGDQPQHF

v_gene: TRBV13
j_gene: TRBJ2-1
d_gene: TRBD1
abundance: few
CDR3nt: TGTGCCAGCAGCCCAAGTGGAACAGGGGGCCCGAGGGCGAGTGAGCAGTTCTTC
CDR3aa: CASSPSGTGGPRASEQFF

v_gene: TRBV4-2
j_gene: TRBJ2-5
d_gene: NA
abundance: NA
CDR3nt: TGTGCCAGCAGCTTGTTGGGCCCCCGAGTAGGGCAAGAGACCCAGTACTTC
CDR3aa: CASSLLGPRVGQETQYF

v_gene: TRBV2
j_gene: TRBJ2-7
d_gene: NA
abundance: once
CDR3nt: TGTGCCAGCAGTGAAGAGGGGCTTTGGCGGGCAACCTACGAGCAGTACTTC
CDR3aa: CASSEEGLWRATYEQYF